One sample yielded the 30 T cell receptor beta chains listed below, sequenced in a study of response to subunit inactivated influenza vaccine. In TCRdb, the RT-PCR reads were re-called with MiXCR into one record per CDR3 protein. This table has 200,000 to 300,000 distinct CDR3 sequences, 9.5% to 15% appearing once. Source: non-naive T cells sorted from PBMCs, taken less than 15 days before vaccination. The receptors originated from a man aged 50 or older who received an inactivated influenza vaccine.

This clonotype is a singleton in its sample. V usage is TRBV9 and J usage is TRBJ1-6, with D possibly TRBD1 on 5 matching bases. With 0 bases removed from V and 1 base from J, the gap between germline ends came to 5 bases. This CDR3 spans 15 amino acids. Per germline, CDR1 SGDLS and CDR2 YYNGEE. CDR3: CASSVGGSYNSPLHF. As DNA, the CDR3 is TGTGCCAGCAGCGTAGGGGGGTCCTATAATTCACCCCTCCACTTT.

This clonotype was observed at least ten times. The chain recombines TRBV20-1 with TRBJ2-3, with D uncertain. This CDR3 region has 13 residues. Germline V lookup: CDR1 DFQATT, CDR2 SNEGSKA (reference sequence). Deletions cut 0 bases from V and 8 bases from J, with 12 bases between. CDR3 nucleotide sequence: TGCAGTGCTAGAGACTCCTTTGTCCTTACGCAGTATTTT. The encoded protein is CSARDSFVLTQYF.

In this sample, this clonotype turned up a few times. The rearrangement uses TRBV7-9 and TRBJ2-7, with 7 bases matching TRBD1. Germline V gives CDR1 SEHNR, CDR2 FQNEAQ (reference sequence). V lost 6 bases and J lost 0; bases outside the gene matches: 5. This CDR3 has 14 residues. The CDR3 DNA follows: TGTGCCAGCAGGCCTTGGGACAGCTCCTACGAGCAGTACTTC. Its protein product is CASRPWDSSYEQYF.

This clonotype was observed at least ten times. The chain recombines TRBV6-2 or TRBV6-3 with TRBJ2-1, with D possibly TRBD1 on 6 matching bases. V dropped 4 bases and J dropped 6 bases, with 16 bases sitting between them. The germline CDR1 and CDR2 sequences are MNHEY and SVGEGT. The CDR3 sequence is 15 residues long. CDR3 sequence reads: CASSFDPTGFNEQFF. CDR3 nucleotides: TGTGCCAGCAGTTTTGACCCAACAGGGTTCAATGAGCAGTTCTTC.

This clonotype was observed a handful of times. V gene TRBV7-2 combines with J gene TRBJ2-5, with 8 bases identical to TRBD1. The ends lost 5 bases at V and 7 bases at J; junction bases unmatched: 6. The CDR3 is 13 amino acids. Germline V gene lookup returns CDR1 SGHTA and CDR2 FQGNSA. CDR3 nucleotides: TGTGCCAGCAGCCCGGGACAGGCCGGGACCCAGTACTTC. This sequence encodes CASSPGQAGTQYF.

With respect to this clonotype: This may arise from a read error, as a much more abundant clone is one base away. Because the CDR3 is missing its conserved closing phenylalanine or tryptophan, this is likely a read error. The gene calls are TRBV12-3 or TRBV12-4 and TRBJ2-5; possibly TRBD1 for D (5 bases). CDR3 size: 15 residues. V was trimmed by 2 bases and J by 6 bases, leaving 16 bases between them. CDR3 region: CASSLQGIIPKTQYL. Here the CDR3 DNA reads TGTGCCAGCAGTTTACAGGGAATCATTCCAAAGACCCAGTACTTG.

This clonotype was recorded many times. The V gene is TRBV29-1, the J gene TRBJ2-2; D is unclear. The CDR3 contains 13 residues. The V and J ends lost 6 bases and 4 bases respectively, with 12 bases between them. Germline V gene data show CDR1 as SQVTM and CDR2 as ANQGSEA. The CDR3 region is CSVRAVGTGELFF. CDR3 sequence (DNA): TGCAGCGTCCGGGCAGTAGGCACCGGGGAGCTGTTTTTT.

This chain links TRBV4-3 with TRBJ2-7; D possibly corresponds to TRBD1 (6 bases). Germline V CDR1 and CDR2: LGHNA, YSLEER. Trimming left V 4 bases short and J 2 bases short, with 12 bases between. The CDR3 sequence is 14 residues long. CDR3 amino acids: CASSRTGTPYEQYF. For the CDR3, the DNA is TGCGCCAGCAGCCGCACCGGGACACCCTACGAGCAGTACTTC.

This clonotype was found many times. The V call is TRBV28, the J call TRBJ1-1, with D hard to call. With 5 bases removed from V and 6 bases from J, the gap between germline ends came to 16 bases. Germline V CDR1 and CDR2: MDHEN, SYDVKM. This CDR3 has 14 residues. Here the CDR3 DNA reads TGTGCCAGCAGTGAGACACTTTTATTGGCTGAAGCTTTCTTT. Translation: CASSETLLLAEAFF. Looking up the rest from reference TRBV28 and TRBJ1-1 gives the full variable domain: DVKVTQSSRYLVKRTGEKVFLECVQDMDHENMFWYRQDPGLGLRLIYFSYDVKMKEKGDIPEGYSVSREKKERFSLILESASTNQTSMYLCASSETLLLAEAFFGQGTRLTVV.

This clonotype was seen a handful of times. The V and J genes are TRBV12-3 or TRBV12-4 and TRBJ2-2; 8 nucleotides line up with TRBD1. The CDR3 is made up of 15 amino acids. Unmatched junction bases numbered 9, after V lost 6 bases and J lost 6 bases. The DNA of the CDR3 is TGTGCCAGCAGCCAACCGACAGGGGTCGCCGGGGAGCTGTTTTTT. It yields the protein CASSQPTGVAGELFF.

V is TRBV6-1 and J is TRBJ2-3, with D uncertain. There are 14 residues in the CDR3. CDR1 and CDR2 from the germline V gene are MNHNS and SASEGT. Trimming stripped 6 bases from V and 0 bases from J, with 10 bases between. CDR3 coding DNA: TGTGCCAGCAGATCACAATCTAGCACAGATACGCAGTATTTT. Its translation is CASRSQSSTDTQYF.

V and J are TRBV20-1 and TRBJ1-3; tentatively, D is TRBD1 (5 bases). Trimming removed 0 bases at V and 2 bases at J, with 8 bases between. In germline, CDR1 is DFQATT, CDR2 SNEGSKA (reference sequence). This CDR3 has 14 residues. The CDR3 coding sequence is TGCAGTGCTAGAGATTCGGGGGCTGGAAACACCATATATTTT. Protein product: CSARDSGAGNTIYF.

This clonotype was seen only a few times. V usage is TRBV2 and J usage is TRBJ2-3, with D possibly being TRBD1 (6 bases). Trimming took 6 bases from V and 1 from J, leaving 11 bases between them. CDR1 and CDR2 from the germline V gene are SNHLY and FYNNEI. CDR3 length: 14 amino acids. CDR3 sequence reads: CASSRGTRTDTQYF. DNA of the CDR3: TGTGCCAGCAGCAGGGGTACCCGCACAGATACGCAGTATTTT.

The chain couples TRBV10-2 to TRBJ1-5; a possible D gene is TRBD1 (6 bases). Trimming stripped 6 bases from V and 2 bases from J, with 14 bases between. In germline, CDR1 is WSHSY, CDR2 SAAADI. This CDR3 region has 15 residues. In nucleotides, the CDR3 is TGCGCCAGCAGGGCGGGGGGCTCTGGCAATCAGCCCCAGCATTTT. Its protein product is CASRAGGSGNQPQHF.

This clonotype has only a few counts. J is TRBJ2-5 and V is TRBV7-2, with TRBD1 matching over 10 bases. Germline V CDR1 and CDR2: SGHTA, FQGNSA. With V trimmed by 5 bases and J by 1 base, 10 bases remained unmatched. This CDR3 spans 17 amino acids. The chain's CDR3 is CASSRPTGTGAQETQYF. The DNA for the CDR3 is TGTGCCAGCAGCAGACCAACCGGGACAGGGGCCCAAGAGACCCAGTACTTC.

The chain carries TRBV9 and TRBJ2-1; D is perhaps TRBD2 (5 bases). The germline CDR1 and CDR2 sequences are SGDLS and YYNGEE. The CDR3 is 13 amino acids. V was trimmed by 0 bases and J by 5 bases, leaving 6 bases between them. Here the CDR3 DNA reads TGTGCCAGCAGCGTAGCACTAGACAATGAGCAGTTCTTC. Its translation: CASSVALDNEQFF.

The CDR3 spells CASSLGIHTKNIQYF. Here the CDR3 DNA reads TGTGCCAGCAGTTTAGGGATCCACACCAAAAACATTCAGTACTTC. The chain couples TRBV12-3 or TRBV12-4 to TRBJ2-4; D gene unclear. The CDR3 consists of 15 residues. V lost 1 base to trimming and J lost 2 bases, with 9 bases between them.

This clonotype was observed a few times. This chain links TRBV10-3 with TRBJ1-1; 7 bases line up with TRBD1. From germline, CDR1 is ENHRY and CDR2 SYGVKD. The ends lost 6 bases at V and 0 bases at J; junction bases unmatched: 4. The CDR3 length is 14 residues. Here the CDR3 reads CAIRAGGMNTEAFF. In DNA form, the CDR3 reads TGTGCCATCAGGGCAGGGGGGATGAACACTGAAGCTTTCTTT.

This clonotype was counted between two and nine times. This sequence joins TRBV12-3 or TRBV12-4 and TRBJ2-7, with 9 positions matching TRBD2. There are 18 residues in the CDR3. The V segment lost 3 bases and the J segment 0 bases; nucleotides outside the gene matches: 12. CDR3 amino acids: CASSFSEHSGGGSYEQYF. The CDR3 DNA sequence: TGTGCCAGCAGTTTTTCCGAACATAGCGGGGGAGGCTCCTACGAGCAGTACTTC.

This chain connects TRBV7-9 to TRBJ2-3, with a possible D match to TRBD2 (5 bases). CDR1 and CDR2 from the germline V gene are SEHNR and FQNEAQ (reference sequence). The V gene lost 0 bases and the J gene lost 4 bases, with 14 bases spanning the gap. There are 16 residues in the CDR3. CDR3 region: CASSLASWTFADTQYF. CDR3 DNA: TGTGCCAGCAGCTTAGCCTCTTGGACTTTTGCAGATACGCAGTATTTT.

This clonotype showed up just a few times. V usage is TRBV5-1 and J usage is TRBJ2-7; D might be TRBD1 (6 bases). The CDR3 has 13 residues. V shed 5 bases and J shed 5 bases, with 14 bases lying between them. Germline CDR1 SGHRS, CDR2 YFSETQ. The CDR3 DNA reads as TGCGCCAGCAGACAGGGCCTAGTGAACGAGCAGTACTTC. Amino acid sequence: CASRQGLVNEQYF.

The CDR3 loop reads CASSPAPRQTQYF. CDR3 DNA: TGTGCCAGCAGCCCTGCCCCGAGGCAGACGCAGTATTTT. The gene calls are TRBV7-9 and TRBJ2-3, with D unresolved. The CDR3 sequence is 13 residues long. Germline loops: CDR1 SEHNR, CDR2 FQNEAQ (reference sequence). Trimming removed 5 bases at V and 9 bases at J, with 15 bases between.

V usage is TRBV18 and J usage is TRBJ2-6; unclear D gene. With 4 bases removed from V and 2 bases from J, the gap between germline ends came to 9 bases. The CDR3 is 15 amino acids. The germline V gene encodes CDR1 KGHSH and CDR2 LQKENI. CDR3 DNA sequence: TGTGCCAGCTCACGAGATCAGCCTGGGGCCAACGTCCTGACTTTC. Amino acid sequence: CASSRDQPGANVLTF.

The genes are TRBV11-2 and TRBJ1-1; TRBD1 matches at 7 bases. This CDR3 has 14 amino acids. Unmatched junction bases numbered 7, after V lost 5 bases and J lost 4 bases. The V gene's germline CDR1 is SGHAT and CDR2 FQNNGV. For the CDR3, the DNA is TGTGCCAGCAGCCCCTCAGGGGGGAGCACTGAAGCTTTCTTT. This sequence encodes CASSPSGGSTEAFF.

This chain uses TRBV9 with TRBJ2-1; tentative D call: TRBD2 (6 bases). The ends were cut back, 0 bases at V and 1 base at J, with 8 bases in the middle. Germline-derived CDR1 and CDR2 are SGDLS and YYNGEE. This CDR3 has 15 amino acids. CDR3 sequence: CASSVDAGSYNEQFF. The CDR3, as DNA: TGTGCCAGCAGCGTAGACGCGGGGTCCTACAATGAGCAGTTCTTC.

A few counts support this clonotype. J is TRBJ1-6 and V is TRBV6-4; the match to TRBD1 covers 10 bases. The CDR3 is 15 residues long. V was pared by 6 bases and J by 5 bases, with 4 bases of the junction left unmatched. Germline-derived CDR1 and CDR2 are MRHNA and SNTAGT. The CDR3 nucleotides are TGTGCCAGCAGCATGACAGGGGGCAATAATTCACCCCTCCACTTT. This translates into CASSMTGGNNSPLHF.

This clonotype has just a few counts. The rearrangement joins TRBV6-2 or TRBV6-3 to TRBJ2-1, with 12 bases matching TRBD2. The CDR3 length is 19 residues. The germline gives CDR1 MNHEY, CDR2 SVGEGT. The J segment lost 8 bases and the V segment lost 8 bases, leaving 22 bases of the junction unmatched. The CDR3 region has the DNA TGTGCCAGCGGCTTCGAGGTAAAGCGGACTAGCGGGGCTTGGGATGAGCAGTTCTTC. Translating gives CASGFEVKRTSGAWDEQFF.

The sample holds a few counts of this clonotype. The genes are TRBV5-1 and TRBJ2-1, with D hard to call. The CDR3 contains 18 residues. The germline CDR1 and CDR2 sequences are SGHRS and YFSETQ. Deletions cut 0 bases from V and 4 bases from J, with 20 bases between. Here the CDR3 DNA reads TGCGCCAGCAGCTTGGCCCCCGATATATGGACCCCTTACAATGAGCAGTTCTTC. This encodes CASSLAPDIWTPYNEQFF.

A word on this clonotype: A read error may explain this, as a much larger clone is one base away. V gene TRBV6-1 combines with J gene TRBJ2-7; D possibly matches TRBD1 or TRBD2 (5 bases each). Trimming removed 4 bases at V and 1 base at J, with 11 bases between. The length of the CDR3 is 14 residues. The germline V gene encodes CDR1 MNHNS and CDR2 SASEGT. This chain's CDR3 is CASSGGCVSYEQYF. The CDR3 region has the DNA TGTGCCAGCAGTGGGGGGTGCGTTTCCTACGAGCAGTACTTC.

The rearrangement uses TRBV18 and TRBJ2-1; the D is unclear. The V end was cut by 3 bases, the J end by 6 bases, with 6 bases between. CDR1 is KGHSH, CDR2 LQKENI, per germline. CDR3 size: 12 residues. The CDR3 region has the DNA TGTGCCAGCTCACCCCTAACCAATGAGCAGTTCTTC. Translation: CASSPLTNEQFF.